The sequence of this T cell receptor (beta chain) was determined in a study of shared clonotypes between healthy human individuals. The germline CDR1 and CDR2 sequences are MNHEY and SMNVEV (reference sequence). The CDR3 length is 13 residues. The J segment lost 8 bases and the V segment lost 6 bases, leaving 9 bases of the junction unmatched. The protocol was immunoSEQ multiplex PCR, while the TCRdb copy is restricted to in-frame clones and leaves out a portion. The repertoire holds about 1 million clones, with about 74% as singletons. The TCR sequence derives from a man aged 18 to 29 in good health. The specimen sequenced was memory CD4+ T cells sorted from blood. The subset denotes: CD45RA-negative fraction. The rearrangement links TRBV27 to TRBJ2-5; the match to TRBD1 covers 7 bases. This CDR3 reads CASSVNRGGTQYF. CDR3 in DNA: TGTGCCAGCAGCGTCAACAGGGGTGGAACCCAGTACTTC.